A single sample gave rise to the 13 T cell receptor beta chains below, sequenced in a study of cytomegalovirus exposure and HLA in healthy donors. Primers included in the PCR were 60 Vbeta and 13 Jbeta primers. The assay was immunoSEQ multiplex PCR, and TCRdb's table has in-frame clones only and misses some. The table has about 93,000 clones, about four fifths seen once; the top ten hold around 7%. The sequencing input was PBMCs. The receptors were gathered from a man under 40 in good health and CMV-seronegative.

This clone was found a few times. The CDR3 spells CASKGTGEVLFF. DNA for the CDR3: TGTGCCAGCAAGGGCACAGGAGAAGTGCTGTTTTTT. V is TRBV7-3 and J is TRBJ2-2; a weak D match, TRBD1 (5 bases). The CDR3 runs to 12 residues. Germline CDR1 SGHTA, CDR2 FQGTGA. V lost 7 bases and J 13 bases, leaving 16 bases between the germline ends.

The rearrangement uses TRBV25-1 and TRBJ2-5; 10 bases align to TRBD2. CDR1 and CDR2 (germline): MGHDK, SYGVNS. The CDR3 extends over 16 amino acids. Germline trimming cut 5 bases from V and 5 bases from J; bases unmatched to any gene: 11. CDR3 sequence reads: CASSTQRGGYWETQYF. CDR3 in DNA: TGTGCCAGCAGTACGCAGCGGGGGGGCTACTGGGAGACCCAGTACTTC.

The rearrangement links TRBV2 to TRBJ2-7, with 9 bases identical to TRBD1. This CDR3 is built from 14 residues. With V trimmed by 6 bases and J by 6 bases, 9 bases remained unmatched. Germline-derived CDR1 and CDR2 are SNHLY and FYNNEI. The DNA of the CDR3 is TGTGCCAGCAGCGAGGGACAGGGTAGGGGCGAGCAGTACTTC. It is translated as CASSEGQGRGEQYF.

The chain employs TRBV5-4 and TRBJ2-7; 11 positions agree with TRBD1. V was pared by 1 base and J by 4 bases, with 10 bases of the junction left unmatched. CDR1 is SGHNT and CDR2 is YYREEE in the germline V gene (reference sequence). The CDR3 sequence is 17 residues long. The CDR3: CASSLQLPGQGGYEQYF. The CDR3 DNA reads as TGTGCCAGCAGCTTGCAACTACCGGGACAGGGGGGTTACGAGCAGTACTTC.

V is TRBV9 and J is TRBJ1-1; D perhaps matches TRBD1 (6 bases). Germline values: CDR1 SGDLS, CDR2 YYNGEE. CDR3 length: 12 residues. V shed 0 bases and J shed 8 bases, with 8 bases lying between them. The CDR3 coding sequence is TGTGCCAGCAGCGTAGTGGACAGCGAAGCTTTCTTT. Its protein product is CASSVVDSEAFF.

The V gene is TRBV29-1, the J gene TRBJ2-1; 10 bases agree with TRBD1. Germline-derived CDR1 and CDR2 are SQVTM and ANQGSEA. The CDR3 consists of 14 residues. V dropped 4 bases and J dropped 4; count of bases not matched to a gene: 4. DNA of the CDR3: TGCAGCGTTGGGGGGACAGGGGTTTACAATGAGCAGTTCTTC. Its translation: CSVGGTGVYNEQFF.

A remark on this clone: At one end, the junction sequence differs from germline, possibly due to a read error. The V gene is TRBV29-1, the J gene TRBJ1-4; TRBD1 matches at 7 bases. From germline, CDR1 is SQVTM and CDR2 ANQGSEA. The CDR3 totals 11 residues. CDR3 bases: TGCAGCGTTAGCCAGGGGGAAAGACTGTTTTTT. Its translation is CSVSQGERLFF.

The chain recombines TRBV5-5 with TRBJ2-5; 8 bases are a match to TRBD1. Per germline, CDR1 SGHKS and CDR2 YYEKEE (reference sequence). The CDR3 covers 13 residues. V dropped 5 bases and J dropped 3; count of bases not matched to a gene: 3. CDR3 in amino acids: CASRLTGEETQYF. CDR3 bases: TGTGCCAGCAGGTTGACAGGGGAAGAGACCCAGTACTTC.

The genes are TRBV15 and TRBJ1-5; perhaps TRBD1 as D (6 bases). This CDR3 region has 15 residues. Trimming took 1 base from V and 2 from J, leaving 9 bases between them. Germline V gene data show CDR1 as LNHNV and CDR2 as YYDKDF (reference sequence). The chain's CDR3 is CATSRGRGGNQPQHF. CDR3 nucleotide sequence: TGTGCCACCAGCAGAGGCAGGGGCGGCAATCAGCCCCAGCATTTT.

The rearrangement links TRBV6-5 to TRBJ2-1; 11 bases align to TRBD2. Per the germline V gene, CDR1 is MNHEY and CDR2 is SVGAGI. After removal of 2 bases from V and 7 bases from J, the junction contained 1 base not matched to a gene. This CDR3 is built from 14 residues. The CDR3 sequence: CASSYRLAGNEQFF. CDR3 sequence (DNA): TGTGCCAGCAGTTACAGACTAGCGGGGAATGAGCAGTTCTTC.

V is TRBV19 and J is TRBJ1-3; D might be TRBD1 (6 bases). V lost 8 bases to trimming and J lost 3 bases, with 11 bases between them. Germline CDR1 and CDR2: LNHDA and SQIVND (reference sequence). This CDR3 is 13 amino acids long. CDR3 nucleotides: TGTGCCAGTCTGACAGGTCTTGGAAACACCATATATTTT. It is translated as CASLTGLGNTIYF. The full variable domain, completed using reference TRBV19 and TRBJ1-3, is DGGITQSPKYLFRKEGQNVTLSCEQNLNHDAMYWYRQDPGQGLRLIYYSQIVNDFQKGDIAEGYSVSREKKESFPLTVTSAQKNPTAFYLCASLTGLGNTIYFGEGSWLTVV.

This chain uses TRBV19 with TRBJ1-2, with 10 bases fitting TRBD1. The CDR3 totals 13 residues. Losses at the gene ends were 9 bases for V and 1 base for J; bases not matched to a gene: 2. From germline, CDR1 is LNHDA and CDR2 SQIVND (reference sequence). The CDR3 region is CASRDRGNYGYTF. The CDR3 DNA reads TGTGCCAGCCGGGACAGGGGTAACTATGGCTACACCTTC.

The gene calls are TRBV11-3 and TRBJ1-5; maybe TRBD1 (5 bases). The ends were cut back, 5 bases at V and 0 bases at J, with 11 bases in the middle. CDR3 length: 15 residues. CDR1 is SGHNT and CDR2 is YENEEA in the germline V gene. The CDR3 sequence is CASSIRQISNQPQHF. The CDR3, as DNA: TGTGCCAGCAGCATCCGACAGATTAGCAATCAGCCCCAGCATTTT.